These T cell receptor beta chains were read from a single sample in a study of T cell responses to AZD1222 COVID-19 vaccine. Generated by immunoSEQ multiplex PCR, the TCRdb table keeps only in-frame clones and is missing some. Altogether some 170,000 clones are present, 85% to 95% being singletons, with the ten largest covering 0.7% to 0.9%. This specimen was peripheral blood, taken on day 0 of AZD1222 vaccination. Receptor source: an adult in good health. CDR3s include the opening cysteine and the closing phenylalanine or tryptophan. The D gene is left open where the match is weak. Expanded clones get a size class; other rows say once, few or many, or leave the size out.

CDR3nt	CDR3aa	abundance	v_gene	j_gene	d_gene
TGCAGCGCCGAAGGACAGGGCCCGTCCTACGAGCAGTACTTC	CSAEGQGPSYEQYF	-	TRBV29-1	TRBJ2-7	TRBD1
TGTGCCAGCAGCTCAGGGGACACAAGCTCTGGAAACACCATATATTTT	CASSSGDTSSGNTIYF	-	TRBV7-2	TRBJ1-3	-
TGTGCTAGTGGTTTGGCGACCCTGGGAAGGGGGCACAGTAATGAGCAGTTCTTC	CASGLATLGRGHSNEQFF	-	TRBV12-5	TRBJ2-1	TRBD1
TGTGCCAGCAGTTACTTACTAGCGGGGGTAATACAAGAGACCCAGTACTTC	CASSYLLAGVIQETQYF	-	TRBV6-7	TRBJ2-5	TRBD2
TGTGCCAGTAGTATGTTAAGGACCGGGGAGCTGTTTTTT	CASSMLRTGELFF	-	TRBV19	TRBJ2-2	-
TGTGCCAGCAGCGCCCGACCGGGATCCCCTAATTCACCCCTCCACTTT	CASSARPGSPNSPLHF	-	TRBV9	TRBJ1-6	-
TGTGCCAGCAGCGTGCGCGGGGCACCCCTCCACTTT	CASSVRGAPLHF	-	TRBV5-6	TRBJ1-6	-
TGTGCCAGTAGTTCCCGGGACAGGGGATATTGGACTGAAGCTTTCTTT	CASSSRDRGYWTEAFF	-	TRBV19	TRBJ1-1	TRBD1
TGTGCCAGCAGCATTTATAGAGGCGAGACCGGGACAGGGTACAACAATGAGCAGTTCTTC	CASSIYRGETGTGYNNEQFF	-	TRBV21-1	TRBJ2-1	-
TGTGCCAGCAGTTTCCGACAGCCACCCCTCCACTTT	CASSFRQPPLHF	-	TRBV13	TRBJ1-6	-
TGTGCCAGCAGTGACAGGGTGCACACCGGGGAGCTGTTTTTT	CASSDRVHTGELFF	-	TRBV6-1	TRBJ2-2	-
TGCGCCAGCAGCCCGGGACAGATCTACAATGAGCAGTTCTTC	CASSPGQIYNEQFF	-	TRBV4-1	TRBJ2-1	TRBD1
TGCAGCGCCGACCTGAACACTGAAGCTTTCTTT	CSADLNTEAFF	-	TRBV29-1	TRBJ1-1	-
TGTGCCAGCAGAAGGCAGGTTATAGCCAAAAACATTCAGTACTTC	CASRRQVIAKNIQYF	-	TRBV5-6	TRBJ2-4	-
TGTGCCTGGAGCCGGTCCAATAATGAAAAACTGTTTTTT	CAWSRSNNEKLFF	-	TRBV30	TRBJ1-4	-
TGTGCCAGCAAGCGCGCAACTAATGAAAAACTGTTTTTT	CASKRATNEKLFF	-	TRBV6-9	TRBJ1-4	-
TGTGCCAGCAGTTTAGGCAGGGGCGAAGAAGAGACCCAGTACTTC	CASSLGRGEEETQYF	-	TRBV6-9	TRBJ2-5	-
TGTGCCAGCAGTCGAAGGGGCCGCGAGCAGTACTTC	CASSRRGREQYF	-	TRBV28	TRBJ2-7	-
TGCGCCAGCAGCTTGGAGGGGTCGGAGTTCTTC	CASSLEGSEFF	once	TRBV5-1	TRBJ2-1	-